This TCR beta chain is drawn from a study of blood T cells in healthy people across ages. A sample-barcoded 5' primer and a J-beta primer mix were used in a second PCR of roughly 7 to 12 cycles. TCRdb re-analysed the 5' RACE reads in MiXCR, keeping a single row per CDR3 protein. The sample consists of 800,000 or so distinct CDR3 sequences, 20% to 30% of them appearing once. In its sample, this clonotype was seen a few times. Trimming shortened V by 0 bases and J by 8 bases, and 11 bases separated the two germline ends. This CDR3 region has 13 residues. Germline V gene lookup returns CDR1 SGHNT and CDR2 YYREEE (reference sequence). A further study also used this sample, focusing on T cells of mothers and their children.

V gene TRBV5-4 combines with J gene TRBJ1-2; D remains unclear. This receptor was obtained from a boy under 18 in good health. The sample consisted of blood. The CDR3 nucleotides read TGTGCCAGCAGCTTGGGGCGCCTGGGGGGCTACACCTTC. This codes for CASSLGRLGGYTF. Together with reference TRBV5-4 and TRBJ1-2, the CDR3 gives the full variable domain: ETGVTQSPTHLIKTRGQQVTLRCSSQSGHNTVSWYQQALGQGPQFIFQYYREEENGRGNFPPRFSGLQFPNYSSELNVNALELDDSALYLCASSLGRLGGYTFGSGTRLTVV.